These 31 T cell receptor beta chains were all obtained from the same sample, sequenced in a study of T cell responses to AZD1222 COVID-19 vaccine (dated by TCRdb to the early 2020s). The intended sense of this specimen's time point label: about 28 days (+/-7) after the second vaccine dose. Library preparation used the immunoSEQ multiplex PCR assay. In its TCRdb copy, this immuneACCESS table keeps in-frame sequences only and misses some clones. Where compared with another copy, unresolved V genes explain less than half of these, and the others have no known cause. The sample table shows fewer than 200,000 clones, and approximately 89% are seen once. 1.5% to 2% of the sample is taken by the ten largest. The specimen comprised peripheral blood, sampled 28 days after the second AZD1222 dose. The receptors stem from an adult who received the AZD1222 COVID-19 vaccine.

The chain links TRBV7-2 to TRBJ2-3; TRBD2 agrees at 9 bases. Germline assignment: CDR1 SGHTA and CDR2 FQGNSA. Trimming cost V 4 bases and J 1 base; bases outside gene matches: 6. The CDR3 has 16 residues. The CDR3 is CASSWVAGDGTDTQYF. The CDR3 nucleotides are TGTGCCAGCAGCTGGGTAGCGGGGGATGGCACAGATACGCAGTATTTT.

The CDR3 here is CASSLRRTGSTDTQYF. The CDR3 region has the DNA TGTGCCAGCAGCCTAAGGAGGACAGGGAGCACAGATACGCAGTATTTT. The rearrangement joins TRBV4-2 to TRBJ2-3; 8 bases fit TRBD1. The junction had 6 bases not matched to a gene; V was cut back by 4 bases and J by 0 bases. The germline CDR1 and CDR2 sequences are LGHNA and YNFKEQ. This CDR3 is built from 16 residues.

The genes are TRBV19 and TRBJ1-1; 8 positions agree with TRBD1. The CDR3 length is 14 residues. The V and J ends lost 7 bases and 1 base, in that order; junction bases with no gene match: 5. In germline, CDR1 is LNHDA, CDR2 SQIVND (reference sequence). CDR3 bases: TGTGCCAGTAAAAAGGACAGGGCGAACACTGAAGCTTTCTTT. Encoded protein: CASKKDRANTEAFF.

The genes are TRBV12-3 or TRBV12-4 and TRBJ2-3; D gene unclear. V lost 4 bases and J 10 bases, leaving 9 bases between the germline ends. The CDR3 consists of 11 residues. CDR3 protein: CASSSAWAQYF. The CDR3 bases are TGTGCCAGCAGTTCGGCTTGGGCGCAGTATTTT.

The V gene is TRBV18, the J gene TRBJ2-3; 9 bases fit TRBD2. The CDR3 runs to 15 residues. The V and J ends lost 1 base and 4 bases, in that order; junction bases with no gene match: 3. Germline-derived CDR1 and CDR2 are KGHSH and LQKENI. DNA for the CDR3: TGTGCCAGCTCACCACGGCGGGGGGGTGCAGATACGCAGTATTTT. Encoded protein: CASSPRRGGADTQYF.

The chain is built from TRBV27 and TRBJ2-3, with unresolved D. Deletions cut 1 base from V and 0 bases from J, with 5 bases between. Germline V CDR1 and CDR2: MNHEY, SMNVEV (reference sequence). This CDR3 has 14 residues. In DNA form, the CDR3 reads TGTGCCAGCAGTTTATTCCAGAGCACAGATACGCAGTATTTT. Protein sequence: CASSLFQSTDTQYF.

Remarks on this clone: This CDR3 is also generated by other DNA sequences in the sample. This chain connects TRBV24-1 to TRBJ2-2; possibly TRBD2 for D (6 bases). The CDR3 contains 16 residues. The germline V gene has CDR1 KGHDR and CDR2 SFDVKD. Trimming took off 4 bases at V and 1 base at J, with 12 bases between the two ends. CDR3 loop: CATSDPGTGNTGELFF. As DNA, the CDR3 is TGTGCCACCAGTGACCCTGGGACTGGGAACACCGGGGAGCTGTTTTTT.

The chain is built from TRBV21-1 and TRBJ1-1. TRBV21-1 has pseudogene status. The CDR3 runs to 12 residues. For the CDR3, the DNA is TGTGCCAGCAGTTGGGGACGTAGTGAAGCTTTCTTT. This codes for CASSWGRSEAFF.

CDR3 amino acids: CASSEAGTVNYEQYF. CDR3 DNA: TGTGCCAGCAGTGAAGCAGGGACAGTCAACTACGAGCAGTACTTC. The chain links TRBV6-1 to TRBJ2-7; 7 bases match TRBD1. The germline gives CDR1 MNHNS, CDR2 SASEGT. J gave up 3 bases and V 0 bases, and 5 bases lay outside the gene matches. CDR3 size: 15 residues.

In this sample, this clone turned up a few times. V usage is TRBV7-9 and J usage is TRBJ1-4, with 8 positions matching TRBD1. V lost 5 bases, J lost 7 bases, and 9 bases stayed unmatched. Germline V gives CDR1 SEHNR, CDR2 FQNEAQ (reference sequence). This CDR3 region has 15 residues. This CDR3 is CASSRTDRGGEKLFF. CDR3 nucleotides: TGTGCCAGCAGCCGAACCGACAGGGGCGGTGAAAAACTGTTTTTT.

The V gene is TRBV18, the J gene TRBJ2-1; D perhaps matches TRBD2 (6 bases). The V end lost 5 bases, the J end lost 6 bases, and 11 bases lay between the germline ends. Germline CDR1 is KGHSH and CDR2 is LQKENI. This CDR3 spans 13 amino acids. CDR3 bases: TGTGCCAGCTCATCCTCGACTAGCAATGAGCAGTTCTTC. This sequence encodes CASSSSTSNEQFF.

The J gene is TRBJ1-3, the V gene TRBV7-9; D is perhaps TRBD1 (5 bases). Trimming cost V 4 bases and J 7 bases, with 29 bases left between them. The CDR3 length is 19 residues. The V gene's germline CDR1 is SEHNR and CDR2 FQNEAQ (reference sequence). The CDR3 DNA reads TGTGCCAGCAGCTCCCAAGGATTCTCCGGGACGGCCCGCTTGAACACCATATATTTT. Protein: CASSSQGFSGTARLNTIYF. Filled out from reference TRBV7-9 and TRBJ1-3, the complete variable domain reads DTGVSQNPRHKITKRGQNVTFRCDPISEHNRLYWYRQTLGQGPEFLTYFQNEAQLEKSRLLSDRFSAERPKGSFSTLEIQRTEQGDSAMYLCASSSQGFSGTARLNTIYFGEGSWLTVV.

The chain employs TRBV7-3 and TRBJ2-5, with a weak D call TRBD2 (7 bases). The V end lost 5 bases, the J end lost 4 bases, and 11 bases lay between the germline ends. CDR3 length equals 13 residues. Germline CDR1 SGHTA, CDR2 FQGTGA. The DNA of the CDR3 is TGTGCCAGCAGCCGGCGGGGGCGAGAGACCCAGTACTTC. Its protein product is CASSRRGRETQYF.

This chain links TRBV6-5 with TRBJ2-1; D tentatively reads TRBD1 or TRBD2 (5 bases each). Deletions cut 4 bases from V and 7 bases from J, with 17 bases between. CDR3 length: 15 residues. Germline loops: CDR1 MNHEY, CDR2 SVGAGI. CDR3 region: CASSSLPPEGNEQFF. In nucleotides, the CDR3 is TGTGCCAGCAGTTCCTTACCCCCCGAGGGGAATGAGCAGTTCTTC.

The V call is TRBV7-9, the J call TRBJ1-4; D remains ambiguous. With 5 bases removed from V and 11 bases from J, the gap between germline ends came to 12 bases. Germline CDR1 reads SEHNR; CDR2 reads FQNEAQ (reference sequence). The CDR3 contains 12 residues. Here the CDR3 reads CASSPNLGKLFF. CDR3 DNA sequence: TGTGCCAGCAGCCCTAACTTAGGTAAACTGTTTTTT.

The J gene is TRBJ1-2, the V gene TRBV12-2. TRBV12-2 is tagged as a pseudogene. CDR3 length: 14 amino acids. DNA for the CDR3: TGTGCAAGTCGCCCTCATGCTCAGCTTCAGGGCTACACCTTC. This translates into CASRPHAQLQGYTF.

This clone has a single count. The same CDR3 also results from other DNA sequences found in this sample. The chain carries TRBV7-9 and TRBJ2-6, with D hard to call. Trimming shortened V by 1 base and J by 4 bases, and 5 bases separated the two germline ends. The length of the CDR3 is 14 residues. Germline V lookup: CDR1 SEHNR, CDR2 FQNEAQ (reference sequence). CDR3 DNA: TGTGCCAGCAGCTTAGTTTCGGGGGCCAACGTCCTGACTTTC. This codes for CASSLVSGANVLTF.

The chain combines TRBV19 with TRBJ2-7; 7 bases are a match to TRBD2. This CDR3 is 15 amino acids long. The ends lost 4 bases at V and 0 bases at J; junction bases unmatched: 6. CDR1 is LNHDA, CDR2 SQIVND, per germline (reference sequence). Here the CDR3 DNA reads TGTGCCAGTAGTACCTCTAGCGGAGGCTCCTACGAGCAGTACTTC. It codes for CASSTSSGGSYEQYF.

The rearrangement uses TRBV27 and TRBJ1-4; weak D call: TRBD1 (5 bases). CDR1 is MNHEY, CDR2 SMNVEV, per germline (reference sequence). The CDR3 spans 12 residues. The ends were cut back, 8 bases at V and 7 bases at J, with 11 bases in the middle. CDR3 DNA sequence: TGTGCCAGCGGGACGGCGCGTGAAAAACTGTTTTTT. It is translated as CASGTAREKLFF.

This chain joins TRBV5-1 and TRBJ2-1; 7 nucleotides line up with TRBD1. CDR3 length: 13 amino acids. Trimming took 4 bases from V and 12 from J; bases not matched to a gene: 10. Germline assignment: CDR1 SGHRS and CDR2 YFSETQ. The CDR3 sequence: CASSKEQGLVQFF. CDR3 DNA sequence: TGCGCCAGCAGCAAAGAACAGGGGTTAGTGCAGTTCTTC. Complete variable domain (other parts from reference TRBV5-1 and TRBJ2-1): KAGVTQTPRYLIKTRGQQVTLSCSPISGHRSVSWYQQTPGQGLQFLFEYFSETQRNKGNFPGRFSGRQFSNSRSEMNVSTLELGDSALYLCASSKEQGLVQFFGPGTRLTVL.

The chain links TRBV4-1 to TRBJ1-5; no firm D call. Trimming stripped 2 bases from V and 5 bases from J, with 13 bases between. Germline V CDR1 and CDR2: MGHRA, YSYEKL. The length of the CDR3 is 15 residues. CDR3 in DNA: TGCGCCAGCAGCCAATTCTCGGGGAGTTATCAGCCCCAGCATTTT. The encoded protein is CASSQFSGSYQPQHF.

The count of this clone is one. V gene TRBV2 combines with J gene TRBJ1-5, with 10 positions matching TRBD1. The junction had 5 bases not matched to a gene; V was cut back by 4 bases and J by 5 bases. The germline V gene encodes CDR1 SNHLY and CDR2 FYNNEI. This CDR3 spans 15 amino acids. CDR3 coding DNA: TGTGCCAGCAGTGTGCGGACAGGGGGGGATCAGCCCCAGCATTTT. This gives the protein CASSVRTGGDQPQHF.

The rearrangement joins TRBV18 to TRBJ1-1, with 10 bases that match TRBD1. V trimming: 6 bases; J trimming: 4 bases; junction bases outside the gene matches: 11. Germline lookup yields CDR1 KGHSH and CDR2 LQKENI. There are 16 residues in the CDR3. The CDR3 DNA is TGTGCCAGCTCTCCGGGACAGGGGAACAGGGGCACTGAAGCTTTCTTT. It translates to CASSPGQGNRGTEAFF.

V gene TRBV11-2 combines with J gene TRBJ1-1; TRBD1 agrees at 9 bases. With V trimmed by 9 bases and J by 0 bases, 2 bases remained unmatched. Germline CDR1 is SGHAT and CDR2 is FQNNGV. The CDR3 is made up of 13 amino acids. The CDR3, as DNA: TGTGCCAGTAGGACAGGGGTGAACACTGAAGCTTTCTTT. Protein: CASRTGVNTEAFF. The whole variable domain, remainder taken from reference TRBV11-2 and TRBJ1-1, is EAGVAQSPRYKIIEKRQSVAFWCNPISGHATLYWYQQILGQGPKLLIQFQNNGVVDDSQLPKDRFSAERLKGVDSTLKIQPAKLEDSAVYLCASRTGVNTEAFFGQGTRLTVV.

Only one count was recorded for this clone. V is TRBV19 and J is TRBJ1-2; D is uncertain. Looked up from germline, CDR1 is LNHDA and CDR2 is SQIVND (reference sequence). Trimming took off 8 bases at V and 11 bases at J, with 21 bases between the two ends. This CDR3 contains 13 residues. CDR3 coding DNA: TGTGCCAGTTCGGGTCTCCTAATTGGAGGGTACACCTTC. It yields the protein CASSGLLIGGYTF.

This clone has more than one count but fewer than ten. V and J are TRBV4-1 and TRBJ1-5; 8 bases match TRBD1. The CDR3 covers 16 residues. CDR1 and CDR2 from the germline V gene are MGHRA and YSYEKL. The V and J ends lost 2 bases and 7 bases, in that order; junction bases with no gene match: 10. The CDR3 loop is CASSQLPGGARQPQHF. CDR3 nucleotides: TGCGCCAGCAGCCAATTGCCAGGGGGCGCGAGGCAGCCCCAGCATTTT.

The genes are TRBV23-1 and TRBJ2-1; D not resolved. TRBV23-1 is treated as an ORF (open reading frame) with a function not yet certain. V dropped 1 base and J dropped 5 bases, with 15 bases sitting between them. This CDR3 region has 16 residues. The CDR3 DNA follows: TGCGCCAGCAGTCAATTATACTATAGTCTGGACAATGAGCAGTTCTTC. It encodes CASSQLYYSLDNEQFF.

The CDR3 loop is CATSRDRRGTEAFF. The CDR3 region has the DNA TGTGCCACCAGCAGAGATCGGAGGGGCACTGAAGCTTTCTTT. The chain has TRBV15 and TRBJ1-1; a weak D match, TRBD1 (5 bases). The CDR3 has 14 amino acids. CDR1 and CDR2 (germline): LNHNV, YYDKDF (reference sequence). The ends were cut back, 0 bases at V and 4 bases at J, with 9 bases in the middle.

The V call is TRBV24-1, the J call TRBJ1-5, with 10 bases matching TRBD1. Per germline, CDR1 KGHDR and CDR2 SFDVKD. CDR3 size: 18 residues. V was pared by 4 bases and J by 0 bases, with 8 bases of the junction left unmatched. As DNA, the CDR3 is TGTGCCACCAGTGACCGGGACAGGGGATTGAATAGCAATCAGCCCCAGCATTTT. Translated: CATSDRDRGLNSNQPQHF.

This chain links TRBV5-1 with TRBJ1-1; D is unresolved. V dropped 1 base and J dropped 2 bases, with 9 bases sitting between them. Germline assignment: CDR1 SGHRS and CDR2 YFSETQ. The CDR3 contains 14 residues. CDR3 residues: CASSLQSSNTEAFF. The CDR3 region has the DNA TGCGCCAGCAGCTTGCAAAGCTCCAACACTGAAGCTTTCTTT.

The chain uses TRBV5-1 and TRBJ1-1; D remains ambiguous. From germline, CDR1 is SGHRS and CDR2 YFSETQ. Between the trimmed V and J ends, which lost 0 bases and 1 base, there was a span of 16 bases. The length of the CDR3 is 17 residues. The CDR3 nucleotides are TGCGCCAGCAGCTTGGGAGAAATGTTCGGGAAGAACACTGAAGCTTTCTTT. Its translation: CASSLGEMFGKNTEAFF.